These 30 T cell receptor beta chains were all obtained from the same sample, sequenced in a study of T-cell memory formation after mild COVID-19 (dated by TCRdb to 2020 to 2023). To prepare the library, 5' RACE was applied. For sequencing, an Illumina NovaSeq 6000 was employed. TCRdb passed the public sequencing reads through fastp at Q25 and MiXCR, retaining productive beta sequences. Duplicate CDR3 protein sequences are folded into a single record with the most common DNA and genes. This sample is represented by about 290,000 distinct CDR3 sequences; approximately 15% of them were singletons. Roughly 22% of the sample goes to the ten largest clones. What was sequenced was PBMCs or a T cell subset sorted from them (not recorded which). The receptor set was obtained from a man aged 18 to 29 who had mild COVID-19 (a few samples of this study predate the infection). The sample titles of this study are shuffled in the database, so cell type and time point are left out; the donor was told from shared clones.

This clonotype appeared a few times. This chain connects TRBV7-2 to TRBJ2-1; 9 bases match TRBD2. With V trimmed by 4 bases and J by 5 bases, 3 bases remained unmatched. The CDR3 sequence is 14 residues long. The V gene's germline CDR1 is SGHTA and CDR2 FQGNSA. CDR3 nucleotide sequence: TGTGCCAGCAGCTATAGCGGGGGCGACAATGAGCAGTTCTTC. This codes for CASSYSGGDNEQFF.

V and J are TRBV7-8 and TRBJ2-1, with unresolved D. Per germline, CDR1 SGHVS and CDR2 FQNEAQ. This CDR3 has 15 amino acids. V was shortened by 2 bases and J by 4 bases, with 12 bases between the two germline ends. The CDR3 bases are TGTGCCAGCAGCTTAACCCAGCTCGGATACAATGAGCAGTTCTTC. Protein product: CASSLTQLGYNEQFF.

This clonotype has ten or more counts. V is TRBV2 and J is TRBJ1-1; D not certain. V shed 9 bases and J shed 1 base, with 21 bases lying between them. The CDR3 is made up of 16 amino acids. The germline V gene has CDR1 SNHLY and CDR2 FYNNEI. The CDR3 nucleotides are TGTGCCAGAACTTCTACCCTCCGGGCCACGAACACTGAAGCTTTCTTT. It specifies CARTSTLRATNTEAFF.

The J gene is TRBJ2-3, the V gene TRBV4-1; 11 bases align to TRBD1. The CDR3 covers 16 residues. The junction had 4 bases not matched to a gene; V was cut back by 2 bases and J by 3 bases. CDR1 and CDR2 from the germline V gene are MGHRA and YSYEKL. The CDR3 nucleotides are TGCGCCAGCAGCCAACCGGGACAGGGGGAGACAGATACGCAGTATTTT. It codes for CASSQPGQGETDTQYF.

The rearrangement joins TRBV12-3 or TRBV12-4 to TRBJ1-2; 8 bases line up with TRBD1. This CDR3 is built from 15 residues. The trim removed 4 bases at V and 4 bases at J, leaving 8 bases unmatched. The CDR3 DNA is TGTGCCAGCAGTTCCTCGGACAGGGCGGGCTATGGCTACACCTTC. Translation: CASSSSDRAGYGYTF.

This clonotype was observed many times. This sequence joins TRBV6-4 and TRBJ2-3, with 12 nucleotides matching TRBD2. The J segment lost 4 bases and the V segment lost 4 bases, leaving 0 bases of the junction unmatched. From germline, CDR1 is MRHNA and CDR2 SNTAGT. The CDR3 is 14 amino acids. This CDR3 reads CASSASGGADTQYF. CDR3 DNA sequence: TGTGCCAGCAGTGCTAGCGGGGGGGCAGATACGCAGTATTTT.

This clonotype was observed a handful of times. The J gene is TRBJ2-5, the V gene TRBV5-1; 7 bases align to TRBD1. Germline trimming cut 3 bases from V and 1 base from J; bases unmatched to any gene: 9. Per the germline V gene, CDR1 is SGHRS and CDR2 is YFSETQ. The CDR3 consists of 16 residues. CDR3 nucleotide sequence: TGCGCCAGCAGCTCTCGGACAGGACTTCTCCAAGAGACCCAGTACTTC. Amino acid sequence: CASSSRTGLLQETQYF.

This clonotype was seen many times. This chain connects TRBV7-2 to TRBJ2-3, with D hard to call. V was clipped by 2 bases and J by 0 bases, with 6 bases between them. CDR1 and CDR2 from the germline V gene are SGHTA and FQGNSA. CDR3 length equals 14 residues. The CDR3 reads CASSLRRSTDTQYF. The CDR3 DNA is TGTGCCAGCAGCTTACGACGGAGCACAGATACGCAGTATTTT.

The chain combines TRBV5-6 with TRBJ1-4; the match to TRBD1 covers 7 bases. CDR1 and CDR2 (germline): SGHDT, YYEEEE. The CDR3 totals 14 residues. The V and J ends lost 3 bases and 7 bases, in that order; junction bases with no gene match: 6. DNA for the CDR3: TGTGCCAGCAGCTCCCAGGGGGTCGGTGAAAAACTGTTTTTT. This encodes CASSSQGVGEKLFF.

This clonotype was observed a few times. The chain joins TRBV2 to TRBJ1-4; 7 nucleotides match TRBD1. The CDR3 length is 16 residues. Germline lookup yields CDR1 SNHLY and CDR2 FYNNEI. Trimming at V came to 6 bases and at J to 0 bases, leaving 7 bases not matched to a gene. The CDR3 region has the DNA TGTGCCAGCAGGAAGACAGGGTCCGCAACTAATGAAAAACTGTTTTTT. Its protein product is CASRKTGSATNEKLFF. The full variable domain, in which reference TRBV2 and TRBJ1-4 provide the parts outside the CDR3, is EPEVTQTPSHQVTQMGQEVILRCVPISNHLYFYWYRQILGQKVEFLVSFYNNEISEKSEIFDDQFSVERPDGSNFTLKIRSTKLEDSAMYFCASRKTGSATNEKLFFGSGTQLSVL.

The chain's CDR3 is CASSRSPGSTDTQYF. The CDR3 coding sequence is TGTGCCAGCAGCCGATCACCAGGGAGCACAGATACGCAGTATTTT. J is TRBJ2-3 and V is TRBV7-8, with a tentative D call TRBD1 (5 bases). This CDR3 is 15 amino acids long. The V end lost 5 bases, the J end lost 0 bases, and 12 bases lay between the germline ends. CDR1 is SGHVS, CDR2 FQNEAQ, per germline.

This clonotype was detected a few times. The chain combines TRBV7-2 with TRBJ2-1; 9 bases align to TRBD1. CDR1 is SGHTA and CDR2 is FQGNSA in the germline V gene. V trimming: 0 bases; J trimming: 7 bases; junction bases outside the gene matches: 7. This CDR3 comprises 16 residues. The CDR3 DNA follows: TGTGCCAGCAGCTTAGCGTTCGCGGGGACAGGGAATGAGCAGTTCTTC. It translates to CASSLAFAGTGNEQFF.

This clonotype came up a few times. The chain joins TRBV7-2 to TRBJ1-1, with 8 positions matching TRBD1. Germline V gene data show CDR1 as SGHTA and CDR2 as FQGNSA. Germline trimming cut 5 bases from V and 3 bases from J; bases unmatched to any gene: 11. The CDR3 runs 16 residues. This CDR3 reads CASSPYDRGWDTEAFF. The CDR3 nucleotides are TGTGCCAGCAGCCCTTACGACAGGGGATGGGACACTGAAGCTTTCTTT.

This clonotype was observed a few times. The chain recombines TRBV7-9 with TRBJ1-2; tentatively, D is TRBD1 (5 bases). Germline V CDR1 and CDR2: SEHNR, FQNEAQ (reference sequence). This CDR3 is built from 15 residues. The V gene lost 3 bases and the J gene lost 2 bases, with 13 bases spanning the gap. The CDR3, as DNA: TGTGCCAGCAGCTTCGATTCAGGGCGCAACTATGGCTACACCTTC. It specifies CASSFDSGRNYGYTF.

CDR3: CASSQVTDDYGYTF. DNA for the CDR3: TGTGCCAGCAGCCAAGTTACGGACGACTATGGCTACACCTTC. J is TRBJ1-2 and V is TRBV14, with D hard to call. Germline-derived CDR1 and CDR2 are SGHDN and FVKESK. The CDR3 sequence is 14 residues long. Trimming took 1 base from V and 3 from J, leaving 9 bases between them.

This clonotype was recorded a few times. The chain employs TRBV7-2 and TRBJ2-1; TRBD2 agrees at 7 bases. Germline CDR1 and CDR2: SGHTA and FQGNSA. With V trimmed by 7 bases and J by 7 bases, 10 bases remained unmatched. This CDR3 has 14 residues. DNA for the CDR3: TGTGCCAGCACCCGGTGGCGGGGGACGAATGAGCAGTTCTTC. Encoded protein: CASTRWRGTNEQFF.

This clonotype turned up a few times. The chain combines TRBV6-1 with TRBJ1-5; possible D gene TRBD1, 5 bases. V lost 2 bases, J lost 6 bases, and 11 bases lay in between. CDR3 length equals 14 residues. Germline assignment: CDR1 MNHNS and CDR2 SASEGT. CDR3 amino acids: CASSELAGFQPQHF. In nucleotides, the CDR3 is TGTGCCAGCAGTGAATTGGCAGGGTTTCAGCCCCAGCATTTT.

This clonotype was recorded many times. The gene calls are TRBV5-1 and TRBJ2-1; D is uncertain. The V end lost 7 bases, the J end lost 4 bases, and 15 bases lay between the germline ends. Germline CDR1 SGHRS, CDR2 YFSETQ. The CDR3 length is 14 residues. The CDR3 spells CASLQWEFYNEQFF. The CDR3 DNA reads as TGCGCCAGCCTACAATGGGAATTTTACAATGAGCAGTTCTTC.

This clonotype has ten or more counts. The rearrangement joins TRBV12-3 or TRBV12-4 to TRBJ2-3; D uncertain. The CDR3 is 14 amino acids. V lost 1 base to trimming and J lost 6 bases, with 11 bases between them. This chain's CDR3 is CASSLETAWDTQYF. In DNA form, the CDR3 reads TGTGCCAGCAGTTTAGAAACAGCGTGGGATACGCAGTATTTT.

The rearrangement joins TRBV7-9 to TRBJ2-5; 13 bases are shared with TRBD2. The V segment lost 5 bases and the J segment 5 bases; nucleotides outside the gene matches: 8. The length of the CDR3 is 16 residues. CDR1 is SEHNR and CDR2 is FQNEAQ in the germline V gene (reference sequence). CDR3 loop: CASSPGTSGERETQYF. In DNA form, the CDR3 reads TGTGCCAGCAGCCCTGGGACTAGCGGGGAGCGGGAGACCCAGTACTTC.

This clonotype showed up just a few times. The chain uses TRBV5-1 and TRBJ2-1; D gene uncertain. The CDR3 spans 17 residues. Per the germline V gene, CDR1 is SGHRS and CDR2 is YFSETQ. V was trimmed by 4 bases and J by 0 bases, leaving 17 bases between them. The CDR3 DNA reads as TGCGCCAGCAGCCCCGACGACCTAGGTTTCTCCTACAATGAGCAGTTCTTC. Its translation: CASSPDDLGFSYNEQFF.

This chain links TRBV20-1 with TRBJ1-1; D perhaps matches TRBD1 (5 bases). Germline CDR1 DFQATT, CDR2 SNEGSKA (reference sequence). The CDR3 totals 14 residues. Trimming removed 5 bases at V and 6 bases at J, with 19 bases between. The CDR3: CSARVGGAMAEAFF. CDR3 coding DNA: TGCAGTGCTCGGGTGGGAGGGGCGATGGCTGAAGCTTTCTTT.

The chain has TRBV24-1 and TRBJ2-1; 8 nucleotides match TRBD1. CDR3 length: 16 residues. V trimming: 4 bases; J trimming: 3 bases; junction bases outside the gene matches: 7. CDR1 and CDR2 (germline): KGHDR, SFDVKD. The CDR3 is CATSETGTGIYNEQFF. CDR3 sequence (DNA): TGTGCCACCAGTGAAACCGGGACAGGCATCTACAATGAGCAGTTCTTC.

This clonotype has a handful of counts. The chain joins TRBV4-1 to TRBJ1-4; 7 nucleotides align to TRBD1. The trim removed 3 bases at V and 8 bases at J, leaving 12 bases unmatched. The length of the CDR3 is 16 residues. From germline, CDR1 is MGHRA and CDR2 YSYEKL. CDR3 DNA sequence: TGCGCCAGCAGCCAGGACCCACGACAGGGCCGAGAAAAACTGTTTTTT. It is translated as CASSQDPRQGREKLFF.

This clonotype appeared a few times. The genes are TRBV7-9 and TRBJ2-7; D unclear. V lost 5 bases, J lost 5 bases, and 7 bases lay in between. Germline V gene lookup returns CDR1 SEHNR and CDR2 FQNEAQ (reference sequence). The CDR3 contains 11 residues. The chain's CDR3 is CASSPLHEQYF. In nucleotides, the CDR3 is TGTGCCAGCAGCCCACTCCACGAGCAGTACTTC.

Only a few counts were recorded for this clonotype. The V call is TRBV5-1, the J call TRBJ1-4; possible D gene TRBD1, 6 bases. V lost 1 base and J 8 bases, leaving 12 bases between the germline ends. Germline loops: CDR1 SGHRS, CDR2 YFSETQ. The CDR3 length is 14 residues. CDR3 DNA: TGCGCCAGCAGCTTGTACCAGGGGAAAGAAAAACTGTTTTTT. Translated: CASSLYQGKEKLFF.

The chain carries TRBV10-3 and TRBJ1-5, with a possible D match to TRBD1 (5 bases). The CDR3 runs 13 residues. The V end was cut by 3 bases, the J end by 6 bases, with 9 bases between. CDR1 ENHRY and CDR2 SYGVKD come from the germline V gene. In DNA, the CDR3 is TGTGCCATCAGTGATGGCGGGGGTCAGCCCCAGCATTTT. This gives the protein CAISDGGGQPQHF.

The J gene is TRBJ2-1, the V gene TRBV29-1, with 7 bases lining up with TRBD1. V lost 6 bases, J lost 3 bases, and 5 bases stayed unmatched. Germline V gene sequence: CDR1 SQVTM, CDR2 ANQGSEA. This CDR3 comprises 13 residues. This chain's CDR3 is CSVDRVGYNEQFF. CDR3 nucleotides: TGCAGCGTCGACAGGGTAGGCTACAATGAGCAGTTCTTC.

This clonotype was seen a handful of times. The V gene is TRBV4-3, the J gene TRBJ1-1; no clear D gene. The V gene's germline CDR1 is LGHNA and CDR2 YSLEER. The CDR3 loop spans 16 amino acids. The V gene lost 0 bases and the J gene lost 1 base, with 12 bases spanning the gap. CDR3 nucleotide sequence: TGCGCCAGCAGCCAAGATGGAAGTTTACAGAACACTGAAGCTTTCTTT. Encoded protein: CASSQDGSLQNTEAFF.

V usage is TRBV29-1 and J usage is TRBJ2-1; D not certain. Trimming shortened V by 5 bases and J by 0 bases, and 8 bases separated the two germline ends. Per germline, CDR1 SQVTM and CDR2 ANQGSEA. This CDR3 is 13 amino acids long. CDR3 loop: CSVCEFSYNEQFF. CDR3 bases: TGCAGCGTTTGCGAGTTCTCCTACAATGAGCAGTTCTTC.